The rows below give T cell receptor beta chains drawn from one sample of a study of identifying expanded T cells in peripheral blood. The repertoire was sequenced with immunoSEQ multiplex PCR; TCRdb's copy has only in-frame clones and lacks some. The data show tens of thousands of clones, with over 80% seen just once and 15% to 20% held by the top ten. The sample taken for sequencing was blood. The receptors originated from a person between 18 and 75 years old in good health. The CDR3 runs from the conserved cysteine through the conserved F or W. D genes are given only for firm matches. Expanded clones are given a class, and other clones once, few, many or no size at all.

size: -
J: TRBJ2-1
V: TRBV30
D: TRBD1
DNA: TGTGCCTGGAGTAGGAGACAGGGGCTTGATGAGCAGTTCTTC
CDR3: CAWSRRQGLDEQFF

size: -
J: TRBJ2-3
V: TRBV27
D: -
DNA: TGTGCCAGCAGTCCCGGGACCTACACAGATACGCAGTATTTT
CDR3: CASSPGTYTDTQYF

size: -
J: TRBJ1-4
V: TRBV7-2
D: -
DNA: TGTGCCAGCAGCCCGGGACGCTGGATTAATGAAAAACTGTTTTTT
CDR3: CASSPGRWINEKLFF

size: -
J: TRBJ1-5
V: TRBV6-1
D: -
DNA: TGTGCCAGCAGTGAACCCGTGACAGGTTCTTGGCAGCCCCAGCATTTT
CDR3: CASSEPVTGSWQPQHF

size: -
J: TRBJ2-7
V: TRBV30
D: TRBD1
DNA: TGTGCCTGGAGTGAGACAGGGGGCCCGGTGGGATACGAGCAGTACTTC
CDR3: CAWSETGGPVGYEQYF

size: -
J: TRBJ2-5
V: TRBV7-6
D: -
DNA: TGTGCCAGCAGCCACCGAGGCGCGGGAGAGACCCAGTACTTC
CDR3: CASSHRGAGETQYF

size: few
J: TRBJ2-3
V: TRBV19
D: TRBD2
DNA: TGTGCCAGTAGTTTCACTAGCGGGGCACCGGGCACAGATACGCAGTATTTT
CDR3: CASSFTSGAPGTDTQYF

size: -
J: TRBJ2-5
V: TRBV5-6
D: -
DNA: TGTGCCAGCAGCTTAGGGCCAGCCAGGGAGACCCAGTACTTC
CDR3: CASSLGPARETQYF

size: -
J: TRBJ1-1
V: TRBV30
D: -
DNA: TGTGCCTGGAGTAAATGGGGAGGAGGTGACACTGAAGCTTTCTTT
CDR3: CAWSKWGGGDTEAFF

size: -
J: TRBJ1-2
V: TRBV6-6
D: -
DNA: TGTGCCAGCGCCAACCCAGGGGTCGGCTACACCTTC
CDR3: CASANPGVGYTF

size: -
J: TRBJ2-5
V: TRBV15
D: -
DNA: TGTGCCACCAGCAGCGAAGCGGGTCGAAAGACCCAGTACTTC
CDR3: CATSSEAGRKTQYF

size: -
J: TRBJ2-2
V: TRBV7-6
D: -
DNA: TGTGCCAGCAGCTTAGCCCTCTCAGGGTCCACCGGGGAGCTGTTTTTT
CDR3: CASSLALSGSTGELFF

size: -
J: TRBJ1-2
V: TRBV5-1
D: TRBD1
DNA: TGCGCCAGCAGGCTATCGACCGGGACAGGAGTTAATGGCTACACCTTC
CDR3: CASRLSTGTGVNGYTF

size: -
J: TRBJ1-2
V: TRBV5-4
D: -
DNA: TGTGCCAGCAGCTTGGCCGGAGGACATACCTACACCTTC
CDR3: CASSLAGGHTYTF

size: -
J: TRBJ2-2
V: TRBV27
D: -
DNA: TGTGCCAGCAGTCCGTATTCCGGGACGTCGAACACCGGGGAGCTGTTTTTT
CDR3: CASSPYSGTSNTGELFF

size: -
J: TRBJ1-3
V: TRBV6-6
D: -
DNA: TGTGCCAGCAGTTCCGATGGAGGGTTCTCTGGAAACACCATATATTTT
CDR3: CASSSDGGFSGNTIYF

size: -
J: TRBJ1-4
V: TRBV7-9
D: -
DNA: TGTGCCAGCAGCTTAGGTCTAAGGGGAACTAATGAAAAACTGTTTTTT
CDR3: CASSLGLRGTNEKLFF

size: -
J: TRBJ2-1
V: TRBV27
D: TRBD2
DNA: TGTGCCAGCAGTCCCCGGGGACTAGCGGGACCCAATGAGCAGTTCTTC
CDR3: CASSPRGLAGPNEQFF

size: -
J: TRBJ2-1
V: TRBV6-1
D: TRBD1
DNA: TGTGCCAGCAGCCTAAGGGTTGGACAGGGCGGTGAGCAGTTCTTC
CDR3: CASSLRVGQGGEQFF

size: -
J: TRBJ1-2
V: TRBV27
D: -
DNA: TGTGCCAGCAGTCGCCTAGGGGGAACTGGCTACACCTTC
CDR3: CASSRLGGTGYTF

size: -
J: TRBJ1-6
V: TRBV4-1
D: TRBD1
DNA: TGCGCCAGCAGCCAAGACAGGGGGCAGGCGAGGATAGAGTCACCCCTCCACTTT
CDR3: CASSQDRGQARIESPLHF

size: -
J: TRBJ2-3
V: TRBV5-8
D: -
DNA: TGTGCCAGCAGCTTGGGGCCAGGGAAGGATTTT
CDR3: CASSLGPGKDF

size: once
J: TRBJ2-2
V: TRBV9
D: TRBD2
DNA: TGTGCCAGCAGCGCAATAGCGGGGGGACACAACACCGGGGAGCTGTTTTTT
CDR3: CASSAIAGGHNTGELFF

size: -
J: TRBJ2-6
V: TRBV30
D: -
DNA: TGTGCCTGGGGTATGACCACAGCTGGGGCCAACGTCCTGACTTTC
CDR3: CAWGMTTAGANVLTF

size: -
J: TRBJ1-1
V: TRBV11-2
D: TRBD1
DNA: TGTGCCAGCAGCCGGGACAGGGGGGTGACTGAAGCTTTCTTT
CDR3: CASSRDRGVTEAFF

size: once
J: TRBJ1-4
V: TRBV6-5
D: -
DNA: TGTGCCAGCAGACGGGGACCCTCTGAAAAACTGTTTTTT
CDR3: CASRRGPSEKLFF

size: -
J: TRBJ2-3
V: TRBV7-2
D: -
DNA: TGTGCCAGCAGCGCGCGTCTGACGTCAGATACGCAGTATTTT
CDR3: CASSARLTSDTQYF

size: -
J: TRBJ1-5
V: TRBV27
D: TRBD1
DNA: TGTGCCAGCAGTCCGACAGGGGGCAATCAGCCCCAGCATTTT
CDR3: CASSPTGGNQPQHF

size: -
J: TRBJ1-4
V: TRBV30
D: -
DNA: TGTGCCTGGGAGGCAGGTGAAAAACTGTTTTTT
CDR3: CAWEAGEKLFF

size: -
J: TRBJ2-5
V: TRBV11-1
D: TRBD1
DNA: TGTGCCAGCAGCTTAGAGGGGGCGTCTAAGGAGACCCAGTACTTC
CDR3: CASSLEGASKETQYF

size: -
J: TRBJ2-3
V: TRBV30
D: -
DNA: TGTGCCTGGAGTGGGAAGACTAGTAAAACTCTAGATACGCAGTATTTT
CDR3: CAWSGKTSKTLDTQYF

size: -
J: TRBJ2-4
V: TRBV5-1
D: -
DNA: TGCGCCAGCAGCTTGACAGGACCGAACATTCAGTACTTC
CDR3: CASSLTGPNIQYF

size: once
J: TRBJ2-5
V: TRBV7-2
D: -
DNA: TGTGCCAGCAGCCCCCCACCAAGGGAGACCCAGTACTTC
CDR3: CASSPPPRETQYF

size: once
J: TRBJ1-2
V: TRBV19
D: -
DNA: TGTGCCAGTAGTATACAGGGTAACTATGGCTACACCTTC
CDR3: CASSIQGNYGYTF

size: -
J: TRBJ1-5
V: TRBV6-5
D: TRBD1
DNA: TGTGCCAGCAGCACCGACAGGGCTGATAATCAGCCCCAGCATTTT
CDR3: CASSTDRADNQPQHF

size: -
J: TRBJ2-1
V: TRBV11-2
D: TRBD2
DNA: TGTGCCAGCAGCTCGTCGGGACTAGCGGGACGGAATGAGCAGTTCTTC
CDR3: CASSSSGLAGRNEQFF

size: -
J: TRBJ2-4
V: TRBV4-3
D: -
DNA: TGCGCCAGCAGCCAAGAAGGAGGAAACATTCAGTACTTC
CDR3: CASSQEGGNIQYF

size: -
J: TRBJ2-1
V: TRBV19
D: -
DNA: TGTGCCAGTAGTAGGGAAACGTATGAGCAGTTCTTC
CDR3: CASSRETYEQFF

size: -
J: TRBJ2-7
V: TRBV11-2
D: -
DNA: TGTGCCAGCAGCTGGGGTTACGAGCAGTACTTC
CDR3: CASSWGYEQYF

size: -
J: TRBJ2-5
V: TRBV29-1
D: -
DNA: TGCAGCGTTGACAGCCCGGGCAGGGTTGAGACCCAGTACTTC
CDR3: CSVDSPGRVETQYF

size: -
J: TRBJ2-3
V: TRBV7-9
D: -
DNA: TGTGCCAGCAGCTTAGCTACGCCTAGCACAGATACGCAGTATTTT
CDR3: CASSLATPSTDTQYF

size: few
J: TRBJ1-1
V: TRBV2
D: -
DNA: TGTGCCAGCAGCGTCCTACCCCGGGACTCAGACTTGAACACTGAAGCTTTCTTT
CDR3: CASSVLPRDSDLNTEAFF

size: -
J: TRBJ1-3
V: TRBV18
D: -
DNA: TGTGCCAGCTCACCACAGGGAGCTGGAAACACCATATATTTT
CDR3: CASSPQGAGNTIYF

size: once
J: TRBJ2-3
V: TRBV5-1
D: -
DNA: TGCGCCAGCAGTGTGGAGGGGTATGATACGCAGTATTTT
CDR3: CASSVEGYDTQYF

size: -
J: TRBJ1-2
V: TRBV6-1
D: TRBD1
DNA: TGTGCCAGCATGACAGGGGGCGTCGGCTACACCTTC
CDR3: CASMTGGVGYTF

size: -
J: TRBJ1-1
V: TRBV5-6
D: -
DNA: TGTGCCAGCAGCTTAGTCCCCGGAGCCAACACTGAAGCTTTCTTT
CDR3: CASSLVPGANTEAFF

size: few
J: TRBJ1-6
V: TRBV7-2
D: -
DNA: TGTGCCAGCAGCGGCGGGGGGCGCGGATATAATTCACCCCTCCACTTT
CDR3: CASSGGGRGYNSPLHF

size: -
J: TRBJ2-1
V: TRBV6-6
D: TRBD2
DNA: TGTGCCAGCAGCCTCTCCGGGACTAGCGGGAGAAATGAGCAGTTCTTC
CDR3: CASSLSGTSGRNEQFF

size: -
J: TRBJ2-7
V: TRBV7-2
D: TRBD2
DNA: TGTGCCAGCAGCTCCGGGACTAGCGGGAGGGGGGAGCAGTACTTC
CDR3: CASSSGTSGRGEQYF

size: -
J: TRBJ2-3
V: TRBV5-6
D: -
DNA: TGTGCCAGCAGCCAGGGGAGCACAGATACGCAGTATTTT
CDR3: CASSQGSTDTQYF

size: -
J: TRBJ1-2
V: TRBV2
D: TRBD1
DNA: TGTGCCAGCAGTGAGCTACAGGGGGCGAACTATGGCTACACCTTC
CDR3: CASSELQGANYGYTF

size: -
J: TRBJ2-1
V: TRBV7-6
D: -
DNA: TGTGCCAGCAGCTTAGGCCCACGCGATGAGCAGTTCTTC
CDR3: CASSLGPRDEQFF

size: -
J: TRBJ1-3
V: TRBV5-1
D: -
DNA: TGCGCCAGCAGCTTGAGGCAGGGTGGAAACACCATATATTTT
CDR3: CASSLRQGGNTIYF

size: -
J: TRBJ2-5
V: TRBV6-1
D: TRBD2
DNA: TGTGCCAGCACCGGACTAGTCGACTCTAAGACCCAGTACTTC
CDR3: CASTGLVDSKTQYF

size: -
J: TRBJ2-1
V: TRBV27
D: -
DNA: TGTGCCAGCAGTTCCCACCCTCTAAGGACTGCCTCCGCCTACAATGAGCAGTTCTTC
CDR3: CASSSHPLRTASAYNEQFF